This is a list of T cell receptor beta chains from one sample in a study of Ad26.COV2.S vaccination and SARS-CoV-2 variants. Only in-frame clones appear in the TCRdb table, and some are missing; sequencing was by immunoSEQ multiplex PCR. The table records about 350,000 clones, approximately 86% of them present only once. The sample in question was peripheral blood, obtained in a trial of Ad26.COV2.S vaccine versus placebo. Source of these receptors: a person aged 18-60 years who received the Ad26.COV2.S COVID-19 vaccine or a placebo. Each CDR3 is given with its conserved first and last residue. Size values are once, few and many counts, or a class for expanded clones, and some rows have none.

size	V	CDR3
once	TRBV30	CAWSLVASYEQYF
-	TRBV19	CASRQGDTKAGNTIYF
-	TRBV16	CASSQLQGVNTEAFF
-	TRBV3-1/TRBV3-2	CASSQAGGSYNEQFF
-	TRBV18	CASSTGTSEAFF
-	TRBV4-2	CASSPPGTSGRVPYEQYF
-	TRBV27	CASSFGGRGVTEAFF
-	TRBV4-3	CASRQGTGELFF
-	TRBV7-9	CASSPTASNEQFF
-	TRBV7-2	CASSPLASYEQYF
-	TRBV4-2	CASSQDSTGRGSPLHF
-	TRBV27	CASSPPGGQSYNEQFF
-	TRBV7-2	CASSLASGVVDNEQFF
-	TRBV7-5	CVRSLTATDTQYF
-	TRBV7-2	CASSLDRDAHNEQFF
-	TRBV7-2	CASSFGLAGTTGELFF
once	TRBV6-5	CATRGGARGTEAFF
-	TRBV7-9	CASSPPYRSQETQYF
-	TRBV7-2	CASSPWDSPEQFF
-	TRBV7-2	CASSFFSGISGNTIYF
-	TRBV29-1	CSVLSANEQFF
-	TRBV27	CASSPGLAIEQYF
-	TRBV21-1	CASSKGAGEGEKLFF
few	TRBV6-5	CASVNRWDQPQHF
-	TRBV29-1	CSVDPGSAWETQYF
-	TRBV20-1	CSASRGASGNTIYF
-	TRBV9	CASSGPRGGGTDTQYF
-	TRBV6-4	CASSVPSSYEQYF
-	TRBV18	CASSPPTSGGADTQYF
-	TRBV4-2	CASSQDEGRQPQHF
once	TRBV3-1/TRBV3-2	CASSHQRGQGLYTDTQYF
few	TRBV4-3	CASSPPGGDTEAFF